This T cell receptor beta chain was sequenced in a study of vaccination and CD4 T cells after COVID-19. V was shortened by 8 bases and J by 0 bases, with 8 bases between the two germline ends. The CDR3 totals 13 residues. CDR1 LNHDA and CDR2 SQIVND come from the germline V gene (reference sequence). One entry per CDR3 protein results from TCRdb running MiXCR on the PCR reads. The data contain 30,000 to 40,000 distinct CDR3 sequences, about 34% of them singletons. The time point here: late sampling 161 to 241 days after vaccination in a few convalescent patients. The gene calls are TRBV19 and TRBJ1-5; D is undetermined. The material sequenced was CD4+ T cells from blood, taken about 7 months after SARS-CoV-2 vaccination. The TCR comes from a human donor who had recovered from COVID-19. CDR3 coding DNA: TGTGCCAGTTCGTTGAATAGCAATCAGCCCCAGCATTTT. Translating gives CASSLNSNQPQHF.